This T cell receptor beta chain was documented in a study of T cells in Graves' hyperthyroidism and ophthalmopathy. In the case of this clonotype: What it binds is unknown.

General study findings and limits: A 13 V-J signature model discriminated ophthalmopathy versus stable hyperthyroidism.

Researchers amplified the TCR beta CDR3 regions from RNA transcripts. Initially, a first-round RT-PCR of the TCR CDR3 employed the HTBI primer set. One entry per CDR3 protein, called by TCRdb with MiXCR from the multiplex PCR reads. This table has roughly 530,000 distinct CDR3 sequences, 15% to 20% appearing once. The germline gives CDR1 MNHEY, CDR2 SVGAGI. The CDR3 is 13 residues long. V was cut by 0 bases and J by 9 bases, with 9 bases left in between. The sequence was obtained from a woman aged 18-29 years with Graves' ophthalmopathy. Material for sequencing was blood. The chain is built from TRBV6-5 and TRBJ2-1; D is uncertain. The CDR3 sequence: CASSYSDLGEQFF. CDR3 coding DNA: TGTGCCAGCAGTTACTCGGATTTGGGTGAGCAGTTCTTC.